The 7 T cell receptor beta chains listed next were all sequenced from one sample in a study of CD8 T cells in Susac syndrome. The authors reverse transcribed 0.5 to 1 ug RNA with random hexamers. MiXCR was run by TCRdb on the immunoSEQ multiplex PCR reads, yielding one entry per CDR3 protein. The sample carries approximately 80,000 distinct CDR3 sequences, roughly 95% recorded once. Sequenced sample: CD8+ T cells from PBMCs. The receptors here all came from a human donor with Susac syndrome.

CDR3 nucleotide sequence: TGTGCCAGCAGGGATCTAACAGGAACCGGGCAGCCCCAGCATTTT. It translates to CASRDLTGTGQPQHF. The rearrangement joins TRBV2 to TRBJ1-5, with D possibly being TRBD1 (5 bases). This CDR3 has 15 residues. Germline V gene lookup returns CDR1 SNHLY and CDR2 FYNNEI. Trimming pared 6 bases from V and 7 bases from J, leaving 19 bases between.

V and J are TRBV29-1 and TRBJ2-1; 9 nucleotides agree with TRBD2. Germline values: CDR1 SQVTM, CDR2 ANQGSEA. Trimming at V came to 3 bases and at J to 4 bases, leaving 10 bases not matched to a gene. The CDR3 length is 16 residues. The CDR3 region is CSVEGGLAGAYNEQFF. CDR3 DNA sequence: TGCAGCGTTGAGGGGGGTTTAGCGGGGGCTTACAATGAGCAGTTCTTC.

V is TRBV28 and J is TRBJ1-3; 8 positions agree with TRBD1. With V trimmed by 1 base and J by 3 bases, 2 bases remained unmatched. CDR1 is MDHEN, CDR2 SYDVKM, per germline. This CDR3 comprises 15 residues. As DNA, the CDR3 is TGTGCCAGCAGTTTATCGGGGACAGGTGGAAACACCATATATTTT. It encodes CASSLSGTGGNTIYF.

This rearrangement joins TRBV7-8 to TRBJ2-1; 9 nucleotides line up with TRBD2. The CDR3 runs to 16 residues. The germline CDR1 and CDR2 sequences are SGHVS and FQNEAQ. The V gene end was trimmed by 5 bases and the J gene end by 0 bases; junction bases not matched to a gene: 5. The CDR3, as DNA: TGTGCCAGCAGCGCTCCTAGCGGGGCCTCCTACAATGAGCAGTTCTTC. Amino acids: CASSAPSGASYNEQFF. The full variable domain, its missing parts supplied by reference TRBV7-8 and TRBJ2-1, is GAGVSQSPRYKVAKRGQDVALRCDPISGHVSLFWYQQALGQGPEFLTYFQNEAQLDKSGLPSDRFFAERPEGSVSTLKIQRTQQEDSAVYLCASSAPSGASYNEQFFGPGTRLTVL.

The CDR3 DNA sequence: TGTGCCAGCAGCTTAGGGGGTGGAGAAGCTTTCTTT. Amino acid sequence: CASSLGGGEAFF. The chain uses TRBV7-9 and TRBJ1-1; D is ambiguous. The ends were cut back, 1 base at V and 8 bases at J, with 8 bases in the middle. Germline V gene data show CDR1 as SEHNR and CDR2 as FQNEAQ (reference sequence). The CDR3 has 12 residues.

J is TRBJ2-5 and V is TRBV15, with 8 bases lining up with TRBD2. Trimming removed 3 bases from V and 0 bases from J; junction bases left unmatched: 3. CDR1 is LNHNV and CDR2 is YYDKDF in the germline V gene (reference sequence). This CDR3 has 15 residues. The CDR3 DNA reads TGTGCCACCAGCAGTCGGGGACTAGACCAAGAGACCCAGTACTTC. Protein sequence: CATSSRGLDQETQYF.

This clonotype was detected only once. This chain joins TRBV11-2 and TRBJ2-6, with D tentatively TRBD1 (5 bases). Trimming removed 5 bases at V and 4 bases at J, with 12 bases between. Per germline, CDR1 SGHAT and CDR2 FQNNGV. The CDR3 is 15 residues long. The CDR3 reads CASSPGGAGANVLTF. CDR3 DNA sequence: TGTGCCAGCAGCCCTGGTGGGGCCGGGGCCAACGTCCTGACTTTC.